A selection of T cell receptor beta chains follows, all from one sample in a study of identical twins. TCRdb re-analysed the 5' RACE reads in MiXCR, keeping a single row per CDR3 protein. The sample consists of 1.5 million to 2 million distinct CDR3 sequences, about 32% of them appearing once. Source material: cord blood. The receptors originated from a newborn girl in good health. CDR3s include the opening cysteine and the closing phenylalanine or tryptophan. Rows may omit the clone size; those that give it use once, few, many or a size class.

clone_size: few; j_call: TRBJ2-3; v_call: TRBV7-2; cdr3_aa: CASRGPGLPPTSDTQYF
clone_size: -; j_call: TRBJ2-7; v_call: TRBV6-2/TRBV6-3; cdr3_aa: CASSSLGAGSGYEQYF
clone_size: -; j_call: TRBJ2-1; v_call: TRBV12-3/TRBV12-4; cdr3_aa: CASSWRPRVEQFF
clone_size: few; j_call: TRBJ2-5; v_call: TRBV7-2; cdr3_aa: CASSLELRQGAFEQYF
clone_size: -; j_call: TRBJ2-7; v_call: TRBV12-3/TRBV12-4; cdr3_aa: CASSLVGVRGQYF
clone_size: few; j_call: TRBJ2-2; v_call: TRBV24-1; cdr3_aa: CATSDLGHANTGELFF
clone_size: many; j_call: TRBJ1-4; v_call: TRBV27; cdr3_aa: CASTPGTGNEKLFF
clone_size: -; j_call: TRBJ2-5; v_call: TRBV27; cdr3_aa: CASSTLRGRIIAQYF
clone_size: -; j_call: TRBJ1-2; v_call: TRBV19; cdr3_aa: CASSIPRVELAGCTF
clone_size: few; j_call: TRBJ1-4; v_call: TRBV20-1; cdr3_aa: CSASPGGTNEKLFF
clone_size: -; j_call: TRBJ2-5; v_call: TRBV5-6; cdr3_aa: CASSFSTIQGHWETQYF